The rows below give T cell receptor beta chains drawn from one sample of a study of blood T cell repertoires in COVID-19. Profiled with immunoSEQ multiplex PCR; TCRdb holds only in-frame clones, not every one. The sample carries over 150,000 clones, 60% to 80% recorded once. The sequenced material came from peripheral blood. The receptors originated from a man aged 65 to 79 with acute or convalescent COVID-19. The CDR3 runs from the conserved cysteine through the conserved F or W. A D gene is named only where the DNA matches it firmly. The listing skips clone size in some rows; elsewhere it reads once, few, many or a size class.

v_call	d_call	clone_size	j_call	cdr3_nt	cdr3_aa
TRBV2	TRBD2	once	TRBJ2-5	TGTGCCAGCAAAAAAGGACTAGCGGGAGGTAGGGAGACCCAGTACTTC	CASKKGLAGGRETQYF
TRBV11-2	.	.	TRBJ2-4	TGTGCCAGCAGCTTAGATTTTAGAGGCAAAAACATTCAGTACTTC	CASSLDFRGKNIQYF
TRBV5-8	.	.	TRBJ1-5	TGTGCCAGCAGGAACTGGGGGGGCAATCAGCCCCAGCATTTT	CASRNWGGNQPQHF
TRBV27	.	.	TRBJ1-5	TGTGCCACTAGGGGTACAGGAGGGTCCGGGGGTCAGCCCCAGCATTTT	CATRGTGGSGGQPQHF
TRBV6-2/TRBV6-3	.	once	TRBJ2-1	TGTGCCAGCAGTTCCAGATACAATGAGCAGTTCTTC	CASSSRYNEQFF
TRBV10-3	.	.	TRBJ2-7	TGTGCCATCAGAAACCGCGAGTATGATTACGAGCAGTACTTC	CAIRNREYDYEQYF
TRBV14	.	few	TRBJ2-5	TGTGCCAGCAGCCCACCTCAGTTGTCGACCCAGTACTTC	CASSPPQLSTQYF
TRBV28	TRBD1	.	TRBJ1-4	TGTGCCAGCAGTCCGGGACAGGCCAGAGAAAAACTGTTTTTT	CASSPGQAREKLFF
TRBV6-5	TRBD1	once	TRBJ1-6	TGTGCCAGCAGTCCCGAGGACAGGCGGAATTCACCCCTCCACTTT	CASSPEDRRNSPLHF
TRBV24-1	.	.	TRBJ2-1	TGTGCCACCAGTGATGTCTCTAGCGCCCCCTCCTACAATGAGCAGTTCTTC	CATSDVSSAPSYNEQFF
TRBV6-5	TRBD1	.	TRBJ1-3	TGTGCCAGCAGTTACTCATCGACAGGGGAATTAAACACCATATATTTT	CASSYSSTGELNTIYF